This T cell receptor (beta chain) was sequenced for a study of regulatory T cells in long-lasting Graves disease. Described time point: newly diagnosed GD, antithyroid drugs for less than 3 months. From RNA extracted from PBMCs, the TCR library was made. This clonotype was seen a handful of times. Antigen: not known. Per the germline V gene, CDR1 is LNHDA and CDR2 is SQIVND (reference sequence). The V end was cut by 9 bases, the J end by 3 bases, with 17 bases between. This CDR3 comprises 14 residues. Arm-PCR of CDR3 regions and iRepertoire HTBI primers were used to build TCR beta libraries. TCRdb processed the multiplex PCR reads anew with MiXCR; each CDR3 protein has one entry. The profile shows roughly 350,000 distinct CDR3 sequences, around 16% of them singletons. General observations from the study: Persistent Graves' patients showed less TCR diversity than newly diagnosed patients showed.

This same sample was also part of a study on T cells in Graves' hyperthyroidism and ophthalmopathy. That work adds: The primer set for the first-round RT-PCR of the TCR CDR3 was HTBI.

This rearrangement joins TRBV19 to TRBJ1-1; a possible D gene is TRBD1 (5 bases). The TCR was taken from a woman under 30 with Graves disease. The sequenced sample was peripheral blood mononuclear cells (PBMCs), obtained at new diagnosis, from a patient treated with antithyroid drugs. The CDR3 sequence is CASAPWTQYTEAFF. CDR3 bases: TGTGCCAGCGCGCCGTGGACACAGTACACTGAAGCTTTCTTT.